This T cell receptor (beta chain) originates from a study of shared clonotypes between healthy human individuals. CD8 cells regarded as naive lacked CD45RO, were positively chosen for CCR7, and omitted terminally differentiated effector memory CD45RA+ cells. Sequencing was performed with immunoSEQ multiplex PCR; in TCRdb, only in-frame clones are kept and a portion is missing. The top ten clones hold 24% of a sample with about 820,000 clones, 80% to 95% of them seen once. The CDR3 loop spans 15 amino acids. Germline CDR1 reads SGHNT; CDR2 reads YENEEA. V was trimmed by 1 base and J by 1 base, leaving 8 bases between them.

The sequence was obtained from a man aged 25 to 45 in good health. The chain carries TRBV11-3 and TRBJ2-1; D possibly uses TRBD1 or TRBD2 (5 bases each). The sequenced sample consisted of naive CD8+ T cells sorted from blood. The CDR3 loop is CASSLGGPSYNEQFF. CDR3 nucleotides: TGTGCCAGCAGCTTAGGGGGACCGTCCTACAATGAGCAGTTCTTC.